A single T cell receptor (beta chain) is shown here with its context. No antigen is known for it. This sample is part of a study of CD8 T cell repertoires and HIV-1 epitope variants. On the study more broadly: Each of Twenty-five Gag and Nef epitope peptides stimulated a separate culture. Cultures ran about ten days, with IL-2, IL-7 and IL-15 added on days 3 and 7.

Here immunoSEQ multiplex PCR was the method, and the copy in TCRdb shows in-frame clones only, minus some. This sample has a few thousand clones; around three fifths occur once, and the top ten carry roughly 39%. The study's findings and limits: Only beta chains were identified, marking proliferation to antigen, not function.

Trimming took off 1 base at V and 4 bases at J, with 5 bases between the two ends. This CDR3 has 13 residues. CDR1 and CDR2 from the germline V gene are MNHEY and SMNVEV (reference sequence). The chain couples TRBV27 to TRBJ1-5; no clear D gene. This receptor was identified in a male donor with HIV. Sequencing was carried out using cultured CD8+ T cells derived from PBMCs. CDR3 nucleotides: TGTGCCAGCAGTTTATTATCAAATCAGCCCCAGCATTTT. Protein: CASSLLSNQPQHF.